A selection of T cell receptor beta chains follows, all from one sample in a study of T-cell memory formation after mild COVID-19. TCRdb reanalysed the 5' RACE reads using MiXCR and keeps one entry per CDR3 protein. Of roughly 560,000 distinct CDR3 sequences listed, roughly 22% are singletons. Sequenced sample: PBMCs or a T cell subset sorted from them (not recorded which). These receptors were collected from an adult woman who had mild COVID-19 (a few samples of this study predate the infection). Cell type and time point are not known. Each CDR3 is given with its conserved first and last residue. A D gene is named only where the DNA matches it firmly. The size entry is marked missing in some rows and otherwise reads once, few, many or a size class.

TRBV24-1,NA,TRBJ2-7,TRBD2,TGTGCCACCAGTGGGACGGGGGGTAACGGACACGAGCAGTACTTC,CATSGTGGNGHEQYF
TRBV18,few,TRBJ2-1,NA,TGTGCCAGCTCGGGATACTACAATGAGCAGTTCTTC,CASSGYYNEQFF
TRBV20-1,few,TRBJ2-3,TRBD2,TGCAGTGTTTCGGGACTAGCGTCGGATACGCAGTATTTT,CSVSGLASDTQYF
TRBV19,NA,TRBJ2-2,NA,TGTGCCAGTAGACCGACAGGATCGGAGACCGGGGAGCTGTTTTTT,CASRPTGSETGELFF
TRBV30,few,TRBJ2-5,NA,TGTGCCTGGAGTTGGGGGCTAGCGGTGGACGGAGAGACCCAGTACTTC,CAWSWGLAVDGETQYF
TRBV27,few,TRBJ2-5,NA,TGTGCCAGCAGTAAAAGAGGTCTGGGGGACGAAGAGACCCAGTACTTC,CASSKRGLGDEETQYF
TRBV29-1,NA,TRBJ2-3,NA,TGCAGCGTTCGGGGACCTACCACTCCAGATACGCAGTATTTT,CSVRGPTTPDTQYF
TRBV18,few,TRBJ1-2,NA,TGTGCCAGCTCACCAGACCAGGGTTCCTATGGCTACACCTTC,CASSPDQGSYGYTF
TRBV6-2/TRBV6-3,NA,TRBJ2-3,NA,TGTGCCAGCGGAGAAGAGGGAGATACGCAGTATTTT,CASGEEGDTQYF
TRBV12-3/TRBV12-4,NA,TRBJ1-6,NA,TGTGCCAGCAGTCCCGTCTGGAATTCACCCCTCCACTTT,CASSPVWNSPLHF
TRBV20-1,few,TRBJ1-3,NA,TGCAGTGCTAGAGCACCCTCTGGAAACACCATATATTTT,CSARAPSGNTIYF
TRBV4-3,NA,TRBJ2-2,NA,TGCGCCAGCAGCCAAGACATTACCGGGGAGCTGTTTTTT,CASSQDITGELFF
TRBV4-2,few,TRBJ2-1,TRBD2,TGTGCCAGCAGCCAAGAACTAGCGGGAGGCCACAATGAGCAGTTCTTC,CASSQELAGGHNEQFF
TRBV9,NA,TRBJ2-1,NA,TGTGCCAGCAGCGTGGAAGGGTTGGATGAGCAGTTCTTC,CASSVEGLDEQFF
TRBV12-3/TRBV12-4,few,TRBJ2-6,TRBD2,TGTGCCAGCATCCAGGATAGCGGGCTTAGCTCTGGGGCCAACGTCCTGACTTTC,CASIQDSGLSSGANVLTF
TRBV20-1,few,TRBJ1-2,NA,TGCAGTGCTAGTGGGGGCAGAAGTGGCTACACCTTC,CSASGGRSGYTF
TRBV10-3,few,TRBJ2-2,NA,TGTGCCATCACCGGGCACAGGGATGGTGGCACCGGGGAGCTGTTTTTT,CAITGHRDGGTGELFF
TRBV12-3/TRBV12-4,NA,TRBJ2-4,TRBD2,TGTGCCAGCAGTTTGGCTAGCGGGGCGTTAAACATTCAGTACTTC,CASSLASGALNIQYF
TRBV7-2,few,TRBJ2-1,TRBD2,TGTGCCAGCAGCCCAAAGGGCGGGAGGGCCACGAATGAGCAGTTCTTC,CASSPKGGRATNEQFF
TRBV4-2,few,TRBJ1-1,NA,TGTGCCAGCAGCCAAGAAGCGGCAGGTTGGTCGGCTTTCTTT,CASSQEAAGWSAFF
TRBV19,NA,TRBJ2-3,TRBD2,TGTGCCAGTAGTATGGGACTAGTGTTTCGTCCGGATACGCAGTATTTT,CASSMGLVFRPDTQYF
TRBV6-2/TRBV6-3,NA,TRBJ2-2,TRBD2,TGTGCCAGCAGTACTAGCGTCCCCCCCGGGGAGCTGTTTTTT,CASSTSVPPGELFF